This T cell receptor beta chain is from a study of human T cells and chemical hapten exposure. One entry per CDR3 protein results from TCRdb running MiXCR on the RACE reads. The sample has around 120,000 distinct CDR3 sequences, roughly 14% seen once. Stated time point: pre-sensitization, week 0. Treatment given: therapeutic diphenylcyclopropenone sensitization with weekly scalp DPC. The germline gives CDR1 LGHNA, CDR2 YSLEER. V was clipped by 1 base and J by 0 bases, with 13 bases between them. The CDR3 totals 17 residues. The source of this sequence is a woman between 18 and 29 years old with alopecia areata. Some clones in this sample may be carry-over from other donors' samples. This specimen consisted of whole blood, obtained in connection with sensitization to the hapten diphenylcyclopropenone (DPC). The chain links TRBV4-3 to TRBJ2-1; D unclear. The CDR3 loop is CASSQAVRQISYNEQFF. DNA for the CDR3: TGCGCCAGCAGCCAAGCGGTCAGGCAAATCTCCTACAATGAGCAGTTCTTC.